The 23 T cell receptor beta chains in this list originate from one sample, sequenced in a study of shared clonotypes between healthy human individuals. The naive CD8 fraction comprised CD45RO-negative cells positively selected for CCR7 and excluded terminally differentiated effector memory CD45RA+ cells. Profiled with immunoSEQ multiplex PCR; TCRdb holds only in-frame clones, not every one. This table holds roughly 890,000 clones, 92% found once. The specimen sequenced was naive CD8+ T cells sorted from blood. These TCRs come from a man under 40 in good health.

On this clone: Other DNA sequences from this sample encode an identical CDR3 as well. CDR3 protein: CASSILAGGTYEQYF. The CDR3 DNA follows: TGTGCCAGTAGTATCCTAGCGGGAGGCACCTACGAGCAGTACTTC. This sequence joins TRBV19 and TRBJ2-7, with TRBD2 matching 11 bases. Germline loops: CDR1 LNHDA, CDR2 SQIVND (reference sequence). V shed 3 bases and J 2 bases; nucleotides not matched to a gene: 3. The CDR3 sequence is 15 residues long.

The rearrangement uses TRBV7-6 and TRBJ1-4, with a possible D match to TRBD1 (5 bases). V was pared by 1 base and J by 7 bases, with 7 bases between. The CDR3 extends over 13 amino acids. Germline V gene data show CDR1 as SGHVS and CDR2 as FNYEAQ. This CDR3 reads CASSLGGVEKLFF. CDR3 in DNA: TGTGCCAGCAGCTTAGGAGGGGTTGAAAAACTGTTTTTT.

The rearrangement uses TRBV6-5 and TRBJ1-4, with 8 bases identical to TRBD1. Germline CDR1 is MNHEY and CDR2 is SVGAGI. V lost 11 bases, J lost 0 bases, and 5 bases stayed unmatched. The CDR3 is made up of 14 amino acids. CDR3 DNA sequence: TGTGCCGCCACAGGGGGGGCAACTAATGAAAAACTGTTTTTT. Residues: CAATGGATNEKLFF.

The CDR3: CASSEQETYEQYF. The CDR3, as DNA: TGCGCCAGCAGCGAACAGGAAACTTACGAGCAGTACTTC. The V call is TRBV4-1, the J call TRBJ2-7, with a possible D match to TRBD1 (5 bases). The CDR3 contains 13 residues. CDR1 and CDR2 from the germline V gene are MGHRA and YSYEKL. V lost 5 bases and J lost 4, with 12 bases in between.

This chain joins TRBV5-1 and TRBJ2-1; D possibly corresponds to TRBD2 (5 bases). V was cut by 4 bases and J by 4 bases, with 24 bases left in between. Germline CDR1 reads SGHRS; CDR2 reads YFSETQ. The CDR3 has 18 amino acids. The CDR3 DNA is TGCGCCAGCAGCATGCGGATTTGGGCCTCCGGGAATTACAATGAGCAGTTCTTC. It yields the protein CASSMRIWASGNYNEQFF.

The DNA for the CDR3 is TGTGCCATTCGCCCACTAGCGGTTTCCTACAATGAGCAGTTCTTC. This codes for CAIRPLAVSYNEQFF. The genes are TRBV10-3 and TRBJ2-1; 8 bases agree with TRBD2. The CDR3 is made up of 15 amino acids. Unmatched junction bases numbered 8, after V lost 9 bases and J lost 1 base. Per germline, CDR1 ENHRY and CDR2 SYGVKD.

V gene TRBV10-3 combines with J gene TRBJ2-1; 12 bases line up with TRBD2. This CDR3 comprises 17 residues. V lost 2 bases and J lost 7; bases outside the gene matches: 9. The germline V gene encodes CDR1 ENHRY and CDR2 SYGVKD. The DNA of the CDR3 is TGTGCCATCAGTGAGCGACTAGCGGGAGAACTTAGGAATGAGCAGTTCTTC. Translated, it gives CAISERLAGELRNEQFF.

The chain combines TRBV5-5 with TRBJ2-7, with a tentative D call TRBD2 (6 bases). This CDR3 is 15 amino acids long. Per germline, CDR1 SGHKS and CDR2 YYEKEE (reference sequence). Trimming removed 4 bases at V and 3 bases at J, with 17 bases between. In DNA form, the CDR3 reads TGTGCCAGCAGCACCAATCTAGCGCAGAGCTACGAGCAGTACTTC. This gives the protein CASSTNLAQSYEQYF.

The chain combines TRBV7-9 with TRBJ2-5; TRBD2 matches 7 bases. The CDR3 is made up of 16 amino acids. V was pared by 2 bases and J by 4 bases, with 10 bases of the junction left unmatched. CDR1 and CDR2 (germline): SEHNR, FQNEAQ (reference sequence). CDR3: CASSLSPTGGGETQYF. The CDR3 nucleotides are TGTGCCAGCAGCTTATCCCCGACGGGAGGCGGAGAGACCCAGTACTTC.

The chain employs TRBV7-3 and TRBJ2-7; D could derive from TRBD1 or TRBD2 (5 bases each). Germline V lookup: CDR1 SGHTA, CDR2 FQGTGA. The V gene lost 5 bases and the J gene lost 3 bases, with 11 bases spanning the gap. This CDR3 is 13 amino acids long. CDR3 loop: CASSPGTGYEQYF. CDR3 nucleotide sequence: TGTGCCAGCAGCCCCGGGACGGGCTACGAGCAGTACTTC. The complete variable domain, with remaining parts taken from reference TRBV7-3 and TRBJ2-7, reads GAGVSQTPSNKVTEKGKYVELRCDPISGHTALYWYRQSLGQGPEFLIYFQGTGAADDSGLPNDRFFAVRPEGSVSTLKIQRTERGDSAVYLCASSPGTGYEQYFGPGTRLTVT.

On this clone: An end of the junction differs from the germline gene, which may be a read error. This chain uses TRBV7-7 with TRBJ2-5, with D maybe TRBD2 (5 bases). The germline CDR1 and CDR2 sequences are SSHAT and FNYEAQ (reference sequence). The CDR3 is 15 residues long. The CDR3 DNA reads as TGTGCTAGCAGCTTAGCTGGGAGTAGGGCGGAGACCCAGTACTTC. It translates to CASSLAGSRAETQYF.

The chain joins TRBV7-2 to TRBJ2-7; 11 nucleotides line up with TRBD2. V lost 3 bases to trimming and J lost 2 bases; unmatched junction nucleotides: 3. The CDR3 is 15 residues long. Germline V CDR1 and CDR2: SGHTA, FQGNSA. In DNA form, the CDR3 reads TGTGCCAGCAGCTTTAGCGGGAGGGCCACCTACGAGCAGTACTTC. Protein: CASSFSGRATYEQYF. The complete variable domain, with remaining parts taken from reference TRBV7-2 and TRBJ2-7, reads GAGVSQSPSNKVTEKGKDVELRCDPISGHTALYWYRQSLGQGLEFLIYFQGNSAPDKSGLPSDRFSAERTGGSVSTLTIQRTQQEDSAVYLCASSFSGRATYEQYFGPGTRLTVT.

The table lists this clone with a few counts. Other DNA sequences within the sample encode an identical CDR3. This sequence joins TRBV5-1 and TRBJ2-7, with 11 nucleotides matching TRBD1. This CDR3 comprises 14 residues. The trim removed 3 bases at V and 3 bases at J, leaving 2 bases unmatched. The germline V gene encodes CDR1 SGHRS and CDR2 YFSETQ. The CDR3 region is CASSSGTGGYEQYF. In DNA, the CDR3 is TGCGCCAGCAGCTCCGGGACAGGGGGCTACGAGCAGTACTTC. Full variable domain (missing parts from reference TRBV5-1 and TRBJ2-7): KAGVTQTPRYLIKTRGQQVTLSCSPISGHRSVSWYQQTPGQGLQFLFEYFSETQRNKGNFPGRFSGRQFSNSRSEMNVSTLELGDSALYLCASSSGTGGYEQYFGPGTRLTVT.

V is TRBV27 and J is TRBJ2-1, with 13 bases matching TRBD2. Trimming at V came to 3 bases and at J to 2 bases, leaving 10 bases not matched to a gene. This CDR3 has 19 amino acids. Germline CDR1 and CDR2: MNHEY and SMNVEV (reference sequence). In DNA, the CDR3 is TGTGCCAGCAGTTTGCGAATCCCGGGACTAGCGGGAACCTACAATGAGCAGTTCTTC. Its protein product is CASSLRIPGLAGTYNEQFF.

The rearrangement uses TRBV18 and TRBJ2-1; unclear D gene. Trimming stripped 2 bases from V and 9 bases from J, with 20 bases between. The V gene's germline CDR1 is KGHSH and CDR2 LQKENI. This CDR3 is built from 16 residues. The CDR3 loop is CASSPDHVTEFGEQFF. CDR3 sequence (DNA): TGTGCCAGCTCACCAGACCATGTTACGGAATTCGGTGAGCAGTTCTTC.

CDR3 nucleotide sequence: TGTGCCAGCAGGGATCGGGTAGCCCCGGGTTATGGCTACACCTTC. Translated: CASRDRVAPGYGYTF. J is TRBJ1-2 and V is TRBV5-6; D is ambiguous. Trimming left V 5 bases short and J 5 bases short, with 19 bases between. This CDR3 has 15 residues. In germline, CDR1 is SGHDT, CDR2 YYEEEE. Variable domain in full (rest from reference TRBV5-6 and TRBJ1-2): DAGVTQSPTHLIKTRGQQVTLRCSPKSGHDTVSWYQQALGQGPQFIFQYYEEEERQRGNFPDRFSGHQFPNYSSELNVNALLLGDSALYLCASRDRVAPGYGYTFGSGTRLTVV.

The chain combines TRBV5-1 with TRBJ2-7; 7 bases line up with TRBD1. Germline assignment: CDR1 SGHRS and CDR2 YFSETQ. This CDR3 contains 16 residues. The V gene end was trimmed by 3 bases and the J gene end by 3 bases; junction bases not matched to a gene: 12. CDR3 residues: CASSSFRDSGRYEQYF. CDR3 DNA: TGCGCCAGCAGCTCTTTCCGGGACAGTGGCCGCTACGAGCAGTACTTC.

The rearrangement joins TRBV11-2 to TRBJ2-3, with unresolved D. Germline CDR1 is SGHAT and CDR2 is FQNNGV. V was shortened by 0 bases and J by 6 bases, with 16 bases between the two germline ends. This CDR3 spans 16 amino acids. The CDR3 is CASSLDPQEGYDTQYF. The CDR3 DNA is TGTGCCAGCAGCTTAGATCCCCAGGAAGGTTATGATACGCAGTATTTT.

The chain is built from TRBV2 and TRBJ2-2; no clear D gene. CDR3 length: 17 amino acids. The germline V gene encodes CDR1 SNHLY and CDR2 FYNNEI. V gave up 6 bases and J gave up 0 bases, with 17 bases separating them. CDR3 sequence: CASSPLHQTPNTGELFF. CDR3 nucleotide sequence: TGTGCCAGCAGCCCATTACACCAAACCCCGAACACCGGGGAGCTGTTTTTT.

The rearrangement joins TRBV20-1 to TRBJ1-1; TRBD1 matches at 8 bases. The CDR3 length is 11 residues. The J segment lost 6 bases and the V segment lost 5 bases, leaving 2 bases of the junction unmatched. CDR1 DFQATT and CDR2 SNEGSKA come from the germline V gene (reference sequence). CDR3 DNA sequence: TGCAGTGCTGAGACAGGGGCTGAAGCTTTCTTT. Its protein product is CSAETGAEAFF.

The rearrangement joins TRBV28 to TRBJ2-7; TRBD2 aligns across 13 bases. The length of the CDR3 is 16 residues. Unmatched junction bases numbered 8, after V lost 5 bases and J lost 4 bases. CDR1 is MDHEN, CDR2 SYDVKM, per germline. CDR3 nucleotides: TGTGCCAGCAGTACACAACTAGCGGGAGGGCCTTACGAGCAGTACTTC. Amino acid sequence: CASSTQLAGGPYEQYF.

V is TRBV10-3 and J is TRBJ2-6; 10 nucleotides line up with TRBD1. V dropped 9 bases and J dropped 0; count of bases not matched to a gene: 5. The CDR3 consists of 16 residues. Germline V lookup: CDR1 ENHRY, CDR2 SYGVKD. This CDR3 reads CAISGTGDSGANVLTF. Written as DNA, the CDR3 is TGTGCCATTTCCGGGACAGGGGACTCTGGGGCCAACGTCCTGACTTTC.

This chain links TRBV19 with TRBJ2-1; D gene uncertain. The CDR3 has 16 residues. Trimming took off 3 bases at V and 4 bases at J, with 16 bases between the two ends. Germline values: CDR1 LNHDA, CDR2 SQIVND (reference sequence). The chain's CDR3 is CASSMSHGIKYNEQFF. CDR3 in DNA: TGTGCCAGTAGTATGTCCCATGGGATAAAATACAATGAGCAGTTCTTC.